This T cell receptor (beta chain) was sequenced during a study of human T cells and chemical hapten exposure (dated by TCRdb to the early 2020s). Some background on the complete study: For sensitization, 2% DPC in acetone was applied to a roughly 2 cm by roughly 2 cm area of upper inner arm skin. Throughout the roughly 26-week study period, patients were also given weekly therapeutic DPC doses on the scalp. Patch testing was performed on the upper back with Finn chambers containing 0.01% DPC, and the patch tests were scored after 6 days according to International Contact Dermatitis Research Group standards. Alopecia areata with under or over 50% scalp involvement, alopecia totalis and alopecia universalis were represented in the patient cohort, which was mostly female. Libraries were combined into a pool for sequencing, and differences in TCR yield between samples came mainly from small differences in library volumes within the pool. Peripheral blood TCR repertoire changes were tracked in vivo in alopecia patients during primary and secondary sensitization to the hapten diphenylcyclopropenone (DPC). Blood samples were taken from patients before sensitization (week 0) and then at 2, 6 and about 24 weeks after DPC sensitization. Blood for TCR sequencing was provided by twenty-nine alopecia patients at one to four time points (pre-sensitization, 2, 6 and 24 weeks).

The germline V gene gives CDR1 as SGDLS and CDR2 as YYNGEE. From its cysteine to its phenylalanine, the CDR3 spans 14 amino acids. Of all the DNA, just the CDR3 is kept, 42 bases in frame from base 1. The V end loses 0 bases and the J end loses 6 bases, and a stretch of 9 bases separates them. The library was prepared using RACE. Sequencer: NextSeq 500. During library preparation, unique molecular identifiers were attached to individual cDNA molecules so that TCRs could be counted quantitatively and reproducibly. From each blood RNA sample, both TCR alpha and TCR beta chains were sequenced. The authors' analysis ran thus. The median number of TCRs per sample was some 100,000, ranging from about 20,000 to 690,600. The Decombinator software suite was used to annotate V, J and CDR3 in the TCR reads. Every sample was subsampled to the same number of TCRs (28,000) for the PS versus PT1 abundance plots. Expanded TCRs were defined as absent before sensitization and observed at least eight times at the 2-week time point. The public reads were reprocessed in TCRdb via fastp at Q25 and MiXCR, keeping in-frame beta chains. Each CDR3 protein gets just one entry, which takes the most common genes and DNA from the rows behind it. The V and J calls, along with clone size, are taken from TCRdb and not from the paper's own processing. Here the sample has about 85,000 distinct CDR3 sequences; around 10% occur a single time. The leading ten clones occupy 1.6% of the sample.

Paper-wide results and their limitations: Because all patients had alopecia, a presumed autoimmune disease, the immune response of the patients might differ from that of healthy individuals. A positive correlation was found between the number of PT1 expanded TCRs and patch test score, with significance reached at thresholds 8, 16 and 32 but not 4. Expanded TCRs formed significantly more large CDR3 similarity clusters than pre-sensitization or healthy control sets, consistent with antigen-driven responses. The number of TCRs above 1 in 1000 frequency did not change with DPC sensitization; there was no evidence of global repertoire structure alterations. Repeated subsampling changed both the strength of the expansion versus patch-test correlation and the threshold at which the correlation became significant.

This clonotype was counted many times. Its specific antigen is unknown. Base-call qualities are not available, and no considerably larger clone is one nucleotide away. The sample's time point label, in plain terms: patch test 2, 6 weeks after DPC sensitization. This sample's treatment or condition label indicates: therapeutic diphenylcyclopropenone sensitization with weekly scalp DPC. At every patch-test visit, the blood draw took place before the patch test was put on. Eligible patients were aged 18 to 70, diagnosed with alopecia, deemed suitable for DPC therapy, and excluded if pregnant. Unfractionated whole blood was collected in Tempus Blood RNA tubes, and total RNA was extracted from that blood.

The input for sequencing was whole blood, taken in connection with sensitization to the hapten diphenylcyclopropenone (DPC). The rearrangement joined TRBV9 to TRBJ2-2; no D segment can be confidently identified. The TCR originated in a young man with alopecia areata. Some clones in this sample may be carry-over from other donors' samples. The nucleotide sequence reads TGTGCCAGCAGCGTAGTAGGGCCCGCCGGGGAGCTGTTTTTT. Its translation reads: CASSVVGPAGELFF.